This T cell receptor (beta chain) came from a study of T cells after yellow fever vaccination. The germline V gene encodes CDR1 DFQATT and CDR2 SNEGSKA (reference sequence). V was clipped by 3 bases and J by 2 bases, with 11 bases between them. This CDR3 has 14 residues. Whole-study findings and limits: In FACS-sorted repertoires, abundant clonotypes from the bulk population could appear as contaminants. Researchers noted that a small share of clonotypes showed up in both CD4 and CD8 compartments.

About this clonotype itself: As yet, its antigen is unknown.

Researchers made TCR cDNA using 5'RACE template switching, and this step added a universal primer site and UMIs. One entry per CDR3 protein results from TCRdb running MiXCR on the 5' RACE reads. Here the sample spans some 600,000 distinct CDR3 sequences, over 9% being singletons. Sequences were derived from PBMCs, sampled on the day of the yellow fever booster vaccination. The receptor was isolated from a man aged 25 to 40 who received the YFV17D yellow fever vaccine. The chain uses TRBV20-1 and TRBJ2-1, with D possibly TRBD2 on 7 matching bases. The chain's CDR3 is CSARRGTTYNEQFF. The CDR3 nucleotides are TGCAGTGCTAGGAGGGGGACTACCTACAATGAGCAGTTCTTC.